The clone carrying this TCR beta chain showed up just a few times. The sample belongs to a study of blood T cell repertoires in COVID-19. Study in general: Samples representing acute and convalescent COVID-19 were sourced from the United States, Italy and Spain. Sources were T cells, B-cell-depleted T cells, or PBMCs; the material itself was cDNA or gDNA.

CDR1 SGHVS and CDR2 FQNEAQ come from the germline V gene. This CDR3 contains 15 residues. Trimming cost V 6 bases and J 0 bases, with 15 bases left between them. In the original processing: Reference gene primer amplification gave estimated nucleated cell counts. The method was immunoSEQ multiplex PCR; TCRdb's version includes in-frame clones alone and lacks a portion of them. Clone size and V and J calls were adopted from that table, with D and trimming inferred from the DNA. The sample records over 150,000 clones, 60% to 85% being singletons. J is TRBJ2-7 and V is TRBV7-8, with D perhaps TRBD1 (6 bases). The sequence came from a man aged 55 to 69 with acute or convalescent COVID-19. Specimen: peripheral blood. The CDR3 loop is CASSPGQLSSYEQYF. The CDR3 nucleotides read TGTGCCAGCAGTCCCGGACAGCTGAGCTCCTACGAGCAGTACTTC.